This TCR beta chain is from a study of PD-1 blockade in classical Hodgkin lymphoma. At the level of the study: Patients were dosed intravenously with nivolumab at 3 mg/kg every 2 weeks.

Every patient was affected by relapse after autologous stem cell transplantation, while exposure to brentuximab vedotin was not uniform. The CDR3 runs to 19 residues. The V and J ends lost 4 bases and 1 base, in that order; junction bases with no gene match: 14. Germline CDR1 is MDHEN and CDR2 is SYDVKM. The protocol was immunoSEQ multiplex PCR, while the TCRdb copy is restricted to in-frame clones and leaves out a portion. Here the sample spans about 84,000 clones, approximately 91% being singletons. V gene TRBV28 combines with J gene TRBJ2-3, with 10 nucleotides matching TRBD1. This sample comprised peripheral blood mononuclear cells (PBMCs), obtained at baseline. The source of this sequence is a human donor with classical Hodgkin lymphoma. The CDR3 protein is CASSSRQGAVRPRTDTQYF. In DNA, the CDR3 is TGTGCCAGCAGTTCTCGACAGGGGGCCGTTCGGCCTCGCACAGATACGCAGTATTTT.